A selection of T cell receptor beta chains follows, all from one sample in a study of CD8+ T cells in alopecia areata. Assay used: immunoSEQ multiplex PCR; TCRdb lists only in-frame clones, some missing. The table records 200,000 to 250,000 clones, about 64% of them present only once. The starting material was CD4+ T cells sorted from blood, obtained at week 4, from a patient treated with tofacitinib. All receptors come from a human donor with alopecia areata. The CDR3 runs from the conserved cysteine through the conserved F or W.

TRBJ1-2	TRBV5-1	CASSPGDRPGGYTF
TRBJ2-7	TRBV30	CAWGLTGGKQYF
TRBJ2-1	TRBV7-9	CASSLAGGDEQFF
TRBJ1-1	TRBV2	CASSESRANTEAFF
TRBJ1-3	TRBV2	CASSEHPAGGRGNTIYF
TRBJ1-2	TRBV29-1	CSVGDSYGYTF
TRBJ2-2	TRBV5-8	CASSFDRAVAGELFF
TRBJ1-1	TRBV25-1	CASSQTGDTEAFF
TRBJ1-2	TRBV29-1	CSPGQAHGYTF
TRBJ2-2	TRBV2	CASSAGATNTGELFF
TRBJ1-2	TRBV10-3	CAISESAPSRPNYGYTF
TRBJ2-1	TRBV6-5	CASSTGVGHNEQFF
TRBJ2-3	TRBV29-1	CSGRGAAADTQYF
TRBJ2-6	TRBV19	CATSGANVLTF
TRBJ2-7	TRBV7-9	CASSLRVHEQYF
TRBJ2-7	TRBV30	CALGQGAVYEQYF
TRBJ2-5	TRBV30	CAWSPGLAGEETQYF
TRBJ1-1	TRBV9	CASSVSLAPTEAFF
TRBJ2-5	TRBV19	CASSNTPGHGETQYF
TRBJ2-3	TRBV5-6	CASSLYSGGPSTDTQYF
TRBJ2-5	TRBV27	CASSSRTRETQYF
TRBJ2-5	TRBV6-6	CASSYGARRQETQYF
TRBJ1-2	TRBV5-1	CASSLALEGYTF
TRBJ1-5	TRBV29-1	CSVKDQDGNQPQHF
TRBJ2-6	TRBV7-9	CASSLALTAEFLTF
TRBJ2-5	TRBV30	CAWSVLRETQYF
TRBJ2-3	TRBV13	CATRRVLSTDTQYF
TRBJ2-5	TRBV27	CASSSPPTGTQYF
TRBJ2-3	TRBV5-1	CASSLLLTDTQYF
TRBJ2-5	TRBV7-8	CASSLVSRGGRQETQYF
TRBJ2-2	TRBV29-1	CSVDRGNTGELFF
TRBJ1-1	TRBV5-4	CASRKTGRTEAFF
TRBJ1-1	TRBV2	CASSELGREAFF
TRBJ1-2	TRBV4-3	CASSQDTIGGTYGYTF
TRBJ1-1	TRBV7-9	CASSLAGDTEAFF
TRBJ2-2	TRBV10-3	CAISLSGQGGPNTGELFF
TRBJ1-1	TRBV9	CASSVGGDTEAFF
TRBJ1-3	TRBV7-9	CASSLSGQSSGNTIYF
TRBJ1-5	TRBV2	CASSGTGEQPQHF
TRBJ1-1	TRBV5-1	CASSAGDRGTEAFF
TRBJ2-7	TRBV29-1	CSVAGLAGESSYEQYF
TRBJ2-5	TRBV7-9	CASSPDFRDRGLLETQYF
TRBJ1-1	TRBV29-1	CSNHRTGPRVQAFF
TRBJ2-5	TRBV2	CASLPTSFETQYF
TRBJ2-5	TRBV29-1	CSSGEGSETQYF
TRBJ2-7	TRBV25-1	CASSDGTGDPYEQYF
TRBJ1-2	TRBV5-6	CASSSRGQNNKNGYTF
TRBJ1-5	TRBV4-1	CASSQSPTRGLSNQPQHF
TRBJ2-7	TRBV29-1	CSVDGVIGLRSYEQYF
TRBJ1-3	TRBV20-1	CSARNSDTIYF
TRBJ1-6	TRBV10-3	CATRQGISPLHF
TRBJ1-2	TRBV28	CASGTGGAGGGYTF
TRBJ2-4	TRBV18	CASSLTKQGAGKNIQYF
TRBJ1-1	TRBV29-1	CSVSGTGGTEAFF
TRBJ2-7	TRBV15	CATGLLNEQYF
TRBJ1-1	TRBV30	CAWSPHGDTEAFF